These 5 T cell receptor beta chains were sequenced from one sample in a study of monozygotic twins with inflammatory bowel disease. TCRdb re-called the 5' RACE reads and shows each CDR3 protein once, DNA omitted. This listing includes about 93,000 distinct CDR3 sequences. The sequenced sample was blood. Receptors originate from a human donor with ulcerative colitis or Crohn's disease, or a healthy co-twin of an affected twin (not recorded which).

This rearrangement joins TRBV19 to TRBJ2-1; TCRdb's D gene call, TRBD2, goes unchecked for lack of DNA. The CDR3 is 14 amino acids. Germline loops: CDR1 LNHDA, CDR2 SQIVND (reference sequence). CDR3 region: CASSIGQGGNEQFF.

The V call is TRBV13, the J call TRBJ2-2; no DNA is available, so the TRBD2 call from TCRdb remains unchecked. The CDR3 consists of 17 residues. CDR1 is PRHDT, CDR2 FYEKMQ, per germline (reference sequence). CDR3 protein: CASSWLLAGLNTGELFF.

The chain links TRBV20-1 to TRBJ2-7; TCRdb designates TRBD1, a call that cannot be tested without DNA. The germline CDR1 and CDR2 sequences are DFQATT and SNEGSKA (reference sequence). The CDR3 runs 14 residues. CDR3 protein: CSASPGTGGDEQYF.

This chain joins TRBV27 and TRBJ2-5; with no DNA, the TCRdb D assignment of TRBD1 cannot be verified. The V gene's germline CDR1 is MNHEY and CDR2 SMNVEV (reference sequence). This CDR3 spans 12 amino acids. CDR3: CASSPKGKTQYF.

The V call is TRBV12-3 or TRBV12-4, the J call TRBJ1-3. The CDR3 is 14 amino acids. The CDR3 here is CASSPVNSGNTIYF.